What follows are 27 T cell receptor beta chains derived from one specimen sequenced in a study of cytomegalovirus exposure and HLA in healthy donors. The study ran its PCR with 60 Vbeta and 13 Jbeta primers. The protocol was immunoSEQ multiplex PCR, while the TCRdb copy is restricted to in-frame clones and leaves out a portion. The table has under 200,000 clones, 60% to 80% seen once. The material sequenced was PBMCs. These receptors all come from a woman aged 25 to 39 in good health and CMV-seronegative.

The J gene is TRBJ2-2, the V gene TRBV7-9; TRBD1 is a possible D gene (6 bases). The germline V gene has CDR1 SEHNR and CDR2 FQNEAQ (reference sequence). The CDR3 is 17 amino acids. Trimming took off 5 bases at V and 0 bases at J, with 16 bases between the two ends. The CDR3 region has the DNA TGTGCCAGCAGCCCCCCGAGGGGGAGAGCGAACACCGGGGAGCTGTTTTTT. Protein: CASSPPRGRANTGELFF.

The chain has TRBV5-1 and TRBJ2-5, with 7 bases that match TRBD1. Looked up from germline, CDR1 is SGHRS and CDR2 is YFSETQ. The length of the CDR3 is 15 residues. V dropped 5 bases and J dropped 3; count of bases not matched to a gene: 10. The CDR3 sequence is CASRNPGTAKETQYF. DNA of the CDR3: TGCGCCAGCAGAAACCCTGGGACAGCGAAAGAGACCCAGTACTTC.

The genes are TRBV13 and TRBJ2-5; 9 positions match TRBD2. V trimming: 2 bases; J trimming: 5 bases; junction bases outside the gene matches: 6. The length of the CDR3 is 15 residues. The germline CDR1 and CDR2 sequences are PRHDT and FYEKMQ (reference sequence). The DNA of the CDR3 is TGTGCCAGCAGCTTACGGAGCGGGGGGCCGGAGACCCAGTACTTC. Protein sequence: CASSLRSGGPETQYF.

The sample holds a few counts of this clone. The gene calls are TRBV19 and TRBJ1-1; 8 bases align to TRBD1. J gave up 4 bases and V 7 bases, and 5 bases lay outside the gene matches. The CDR3 length is 13 residues. Germline CDR1 reads LNHDA; CDR2 reads SQIVND (reference sequence). CDR3 in DNA: TGTGCCAGTAAAGTTACAGGGGGCACTGAAGCTTTCTTT. Its protein is CASKVTGGTEAFF. The whole variable domain, filled in from reference TRBV19 and TRBJ1-1, reads DGGITQSPKYLFRKEGQNVTLSCEQNLNHDAMYWYRQDPGQGLRLIYYSQIVNDFQKGDIAEGYSVSREKKESFPLTVTSAQKNPTAFYLCASKVTGGTEAFFGQGTRLTVV.

This chain connects TRBV10-3 to TRBJ2-3, with TRBD1 matching 8 bases. V was pared by 6 bases and J by 0 bases, with 2 bases of the junction left unmatched. CDR1 is ENHRY, CDR2 SYGVKD, per germline. The length of the CDR3 is 14 residues. The CDR3 here is CAIRGQASTDTQYF. The CDR3 nucleotides are TGTGCCATCAGGGGACAGGCGAGCACAGATACGCAGTATTTT.

This rearrangement joins TRBV6-5 to TRBJ1-2, with TRBD1 as a possible D gene (6 bases). This CDR3 region has 13 residues. Between the trimmed V and J ends, which lost 6 bases and 7 bases, there was a span of 15 bases. The germline V gene has CDR1 MNHEY and CDR2 SVGAGI. CDR3 in amino acids: CASSLPGGLGYTF. The CDR3 DNA reads TGTGCCAGCAGCCTACCCGGGGGGCTTGGCTACACCTTC.

This clone has only a few counts. The chain is built from TRBV6-5 and TRBJ2-1; TRBD1 aligns across 8 bases. V was pared by 2 bases and J by 4 bases, with 4 bases of the junction left unmatched. Germline values: CDR1 MNHEY, CDR2 SVGAGI. This CDR3 is built from 15 residues. This CDR3 is CASSYDGQGYNEQFF. CDR3 DNA sequence: TGTGCCAGCAGTTACGACGGACAGGGTTACAATGAGCAGTTCTTC.

The rearrangement uses TRBV9 and TRBJ1-1; tentatively, D is TRBD1 (6 bases). Germline CDR1 SGDLS, CDR2 YYNGEE. V was clipped by 3 bases and J by 1 base, with 10 bases between them. This CDR3 contains 14 residues. This chain's CDR3 is CASSAGQSNTEAFF. CDR3 in DNA: TGTGCCAGCAGCGCGGGACAATCGAACACTGAAGCTTTCTTT.

This chain connects TRBV6-6 to TRBJ1-1; TRBD1 might be the D (6 bases). The CDR3 extends over 15 amino acids. CDR1 and CDR2 from the germline V gene are MNHNY and SVGAGI (reference sequence). V gave up 4 bases and J gave up 6 bases, with 18 bases separating them. The CDR3 protein is CASSSVDRRGAEAFF. DNA of the CDR3: TGTGCCAGCAGTTCCGTAGACAGGCGGGGGGCTGAAGCTTTCTTT.

The chain joins TRBV18 to TRBJ2-1, with TRBD1 as a possible D gene (6 bases). This CDR3 has 15 residues. Germline V CDR1 and CDR2: KGHSH, LQKENI. With 5 bases removed from V and 3 bases from J, the gap between germline ends came to 14 bases. The CDR3 spells CASSTNLDSYNEQFF. CDR3 nucleotides: TGTGCCAGCTCAACGAATTTGGACAGCTACAATGAGCAGTTCTTC.

The chain has TRBV2 and TRBJ1-1; the D is unclear. The V gene's germline CDR1 is SNHLY and CDR2 FYNNEI. CDR3 length equals 12 residues. The V and J ends lost 3 bases and 10 bases respectively, with 12 bases between them. Here the CDR3 reads CASSDGPTIAFF. The CDR3 DNA follows: TGTGCCAGCAGTGATGGTCCAACTATAGCTTTCTTT.

The gene calls are TRBV5-4 and TRBJ1-1, with 7 nucleotides matching TRBD1. In germline, CDR1 is SGHNT, CDR2 YYREEE (reference sequence). Germline trimming cut 3 bases from V and 2 bases from J; bases unmatched to any gene: 7. The CDR3 consists of 15 residues. DNA of the CDR3: TGTGCCAGCAGCTCGGATCACAGGGGCAACACTGAAGCTTTCTTT. Translated, it gives CASSSDHRGNTEAFF. The full variable domain, its missing parts supplied by reference TRBV5-4 and TRBJ1-1, is ETGVTQSPTHLIKTRGQQVTLRCSSQSGHNTVSWYQQALGQGPQFIFQYYREEENGRGNFPPRFSGLQFPNYSSELNVNALELDDSALYLCASSSDHRGNTEAFFGQGTRLTVV.

The J gene is TRBJ2-2, the V gene TRBV12-1; TRBD1 is taken as the D call from the table, unchecked against the DNA. TRBV12-1 counts as a pseudogene. The CDR3 loop spans 15 amino acids. The CDR3 bases are TGTGCCAGCAGCCCCCCGACAGCGAACACCGGGGAGCTGTTTTTT. This encodes CASSPPTANTGELFF.

The genes are TRBV5-5 and TRBJ1-5, with 7 nucleotides matching TRBD1. Germline V gene data show CDR1 as SGHKS and CDR2 as YYEKEE (reference sequence). CDR3 length equals 14 residues. Germline trimming cut 4 bases from V and 8 bases from J; bases unmatched to any gene: 9. DNA of the CDR3: TGTGCCAGCAGCAGGGACAGTTTCGGGAAGCCCCAGCATTTT. It yields the protein CASSRDSFGKPQHF.

J is TRBJ2-7 and V is TRBV6-5, with D uncertain. V shed 5 bases and J shed 2 bases, with 13 bases lying between them. The CDR3 covers 14 residues. Germline loops: CDR1 MNHEY, CDR2 SVGAGI. This CDR3 reads CASSVSTAAYEQYF. CDR3 nucleotides: TGTGCCAGCAGTGTCTCGACTGCTGCCTACGAGCAGTACTTC.

The chain joins TRBV30 to TRBJ2-5, with D tentatively TRBD1 (6 bases). The end of the DNA fits TRBJ2-7 better, so the J call may be wrong. The CDR3 extends over 12 amino acids. CDR1 and CDR2 from the germline V gene are GTSNPN and SVGIG (reference sequence). As DNA, the CDR3 is TGTGCCTGGAAGGACAGAAACTACGAGCAGTACTTC. Protein: CAWKDRNYEQYF.

V gene TRBV13 combines with J gene TRBJ1-6; D is undetermined. The germline V gene has CDR1 PRHDT and CDR2 FYEKMQ (reference sequence). Trimming left V 5 bases short and J 0 bases short, with 11 bases between. The CDR3 is 16 residues long. DNA for the CDR3: TGTGCCAGCAGCGCATCACTGAGCTCCTATAATTCACCCCTCCACTTT. Translating it yields CASSASLSSYNSPLHF.

The chain combines TRBV4-2 with TRBJ1-2, with 10 bases matching TRBD1. After removal of 1 base from V and 7 bases from J, the junction contained 9 bases not matched to a gene. The germline gives CDR1 LGHNA, CDR2 YNFKEQ. The CDR3 has 16 residues. The CDR3 bases are TGTGCCAGCAGCCAAGGACAGGGGGCTGGTGTTGGTGGCTACACCTTC. It specifies CASSQGQGAGVGGYTF.

Regarding this clone: One junction end does not reproduce the germline sequence, and a read error may be involved. The gene calls are TRBV7-3 and TRBJ2-4; a weak D match, TRBD1 (5 bases). The CDR3 contains 12 residues. Germline-derived CDR1 and CDR2 are SGHTA and FQGTGA. CDR3 sequence reads: CASSDSRNSQYF. The CDR3 DNA follows: TGTGCCAGCAGCGACAGTAGAAACAGTCAGTACTTC. The variable domain in full, completed from reference TRBV7-3 and TRBJ2-4, reads GAGVSQTPSNKVTEKGKYVELRCDPISGHTALYWYRQSLGQGPEFLIYFQGTGAADDSGLPNDRFFAVRPEGSVSTLKIQRTERGDSAVYLCASSDSRNSQYFGAGTRLSVL.

The chain has TRBV6-1 and TRBJ1-4; 7 bases fit TRBD1. J gave up 8 bases and V 9 bases, and 9 bases lay outside the gene matches. The CDR3 contains 13 residues. Per germline, CDR1 MNHNS and CDR2 SASEGT. Here the CDR3 reads CARTTGVEEKLFF. For the CDR3, the DNA is TGTGCCAGGACCACAGGGGTAGAAGAAAAACTGTTTTTT.

The chain has TRBV18 and TRBJ1-1; D gene ambiguous. CDR3 length: 13 residues. Trimming removed 3 bases at V and 2 bases at J, with 7 bases between. Germline CDR1 KGHSH, CDR2 LQKENI. The CDR3 nucleotides are TGTGCCAGCTCACCCAACAGTAACACTGAAGCTTTCTTT. Encoded protein: CASSPNSNTEAFF.

This chain connects TRBV7-6 to TRBJ1-2; D ambiguous. The CDR3 contains 15 residues. Trimming removed 3 bases from V and 6 bases from J, with 17 bases in between. CDR1 and CDR2 (germline): SGHVS, FNYEAQ. DNA of the CDR3: TGTGCCAGCAGCTTGGAAACGGGTTCTTCACATGGCTACACCTTC. This translates into CASSLETGSSHGYTF.

In the case of this clone: A read error may account for a junction end that differs from germline. The chain employs TRBV7-9 and TRBJ1-2; 7 bases align to TRBD1. Germline V gene sequence: CDR1 SEHNR, CDR2 FQNEAQ (reference sequence). This CDR3 region has 13 residues. CDR3 region: CASSSTRGGGLHF. The CDR3 coding sequence is TGTGCCAGCAGCTCGACGCGTGGAGGGGGCCTTCACTTC.

The chain has TRBV7-9 and TRBJ2-1, with 9 nucleotides matching TRBD2. Trimming cost V 5 bases and J 8 bases; bases outside gene matches: 10. The CDR3 loop spans 15 amino acids. Germline V gene data show CDR1 as SEHNR and CDR2 as FQNEAQ (reference sequence). In DNA form, the CDR3 reads TGTGCCAGCAGCCCTACGGGAGGCGGGGGGGATGAGCAGTTCTTC. Its protein is CASSPTGGGGDEQFF.

This rearrangement joins TRBV14 to TRBJ2-2; TRBD1 agrees at 7 bases. Trimming cost V 3 bases and J 5 bases; bases outside gene matches: 9. In germline, CDR1 is SGHDN, CDR2 FVKESK. The CDR3 covers 16 residues. The CDR3: CASSHPPTGETGELFF. As DNA, the CDR3 is TGTGCCAGCAGCCACCCTCCCACAGGGGAGACCGGGGAGCTGTTTTTT.

This clone was seen a few times. The chain has TRBV25-1 and TRBJ1-5; no clear D. The CDR3 has 13 residues. V was trimmed by 7 bases and J by 9 bases, leaving 16 bases between them. The germline V gene encodes CDR1 MGHDK and CDR2 SYGVNS. The CDR3 region is CASTRRRKGPQHF. As DNA, the CDR3 is TGTGCCAGCACAAGGAGAAGGAAAGGGCCCCAGCATTTT.

This clone showed up just a few times. The rearrangement links TRBV9 to TRBJ1-6, with unresolved D. Germline CDR1 SGDLS, CDR2 YYNGEE. This CDR3 comprises 15 residues. V gave up 0 bases and J gave up 5 bases, with 9 bases separating them. CDR3 sequence (DNA): TGTGCCAGCAGCGTAGGATACGGGGATAATTCACCCCTCCACTTT. Residues: CASSVGYGDNSPLHF.